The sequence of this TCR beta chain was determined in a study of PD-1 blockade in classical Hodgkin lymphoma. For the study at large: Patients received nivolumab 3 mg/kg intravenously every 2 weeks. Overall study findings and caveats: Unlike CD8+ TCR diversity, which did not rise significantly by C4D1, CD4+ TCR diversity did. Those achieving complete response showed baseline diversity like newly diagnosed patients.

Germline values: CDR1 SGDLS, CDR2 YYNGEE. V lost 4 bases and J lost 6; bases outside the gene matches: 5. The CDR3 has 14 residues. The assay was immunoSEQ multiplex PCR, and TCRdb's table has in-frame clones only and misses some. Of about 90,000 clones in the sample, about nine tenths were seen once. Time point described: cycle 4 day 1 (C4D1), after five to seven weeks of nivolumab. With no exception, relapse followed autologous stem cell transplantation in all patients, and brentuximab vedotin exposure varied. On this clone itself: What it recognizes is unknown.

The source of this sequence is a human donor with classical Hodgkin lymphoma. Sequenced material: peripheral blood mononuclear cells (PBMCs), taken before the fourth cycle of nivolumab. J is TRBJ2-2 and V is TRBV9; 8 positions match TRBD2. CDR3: CASSRIGGAGELFF. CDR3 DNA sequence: TGTGCCAGCAGCCGTATCGGGGGGGCCGGGGAGCTGTTTTTT.